This TCR beta chain was recovered during a study of graft-versus-host responses after intestinal transplantation (TCRdb year 2021). For the study in its entirety: The transplants that recipients received were multivisceral, liver-intestinal, or isolated intestinal. Alloreactive clones were identified by sequencing pre-transplant mixed lymphocyte reaction products and comparing them with unstimulated pre-transplant donor and recipient T cells. Of the 20 to 25 intestinal transplant recipients enrolled in the cohort, one of whom was a retransplant, a few patients without pretransplant specimens were excluded. Bulk TCR-beta CDR3 sequencing was used to track graft-versus-host and host-versus-graft alloreactive T cell clones in the graft, circulation and bone marrow after intestinal transplantation. Donor T cell macrochimerism was defined as a peak of at least 4% donor T cells among recipient peripheral blood mononuclear cells. Anti-thymocyte globulin induction was given to all recipients, followed by maintenance tacrolimus and steroids for two to four years. Instead of going to the commercial service, samples from a few later patients were sequenced in-house on an Illumina MiSeq and processed with MiXCR. Results and caveats for the whole study, not just this receptor: In the allografts of patients with donor T cell macrochimerism, GvH to HvG T cell clonal ratios were high. GvH clones were detected in recipient bone marrow, and some appeared earlier in ileal mucosa or blood, consistent with an intestinal mucosal origin. Early after transplant, peak levels of circulating GvH clones were found to be associated with declines in HvG clones. Conclusions were limited by the relatively low number and heterogeneity of intestinal transplant patients.

The time point label for this specimen denotes: cells obtained before transplantation from donor or recipient. CD3+CD4+ and CD3+CD8+ populations were FACS-sorted from unstimulated pre-transplant donor and recipient cells taken from spleen or lymph nodes. There are 17 amino acids in the CDR3, from cysteine to phenylalanine inclusive. The entry retains the CDR3 DNA only, 51 bases that are in frame from base 1. Cut back by 4 bases and 4 bases, the V and J ends lie 22 bases apart. CDR1 and CDR2, looked up from the germline V gene, are SGHVS and FQNEAQ. A word on this clone: Its antigen is not yet known. Base qualities are not recorded, but no much larger clone differs from it by a single base.

Preparation of the library involved the immunoSEQ multiplex PCR assay. For most patients, genomic DNA was isolated with the Qiagen DNeasy Blood and Tissue Kit and shipped frozen to Adaptive Biotechnologies for TCR sequencing. High-throughput TCR-beta CDR3 sequencing of genomic DNA from most patients was performed by Adaptive Biotechnologies. As for the original processing: Adaptive's ImmunoSEQ software was the source of the TCR sequencing data for 18 patients, while a few other patients were processed with MiXCR and VDJtools. To correct CD4 versus CD8 sorting errors, any sequence found in both subsets at a frequency ratio below 5:1 was removed. CDR3 nucleotide sequences shared between donor and recipient were removed because their origin could not be assigned. To count as alloreactive, a clone needed at least 2-fold expansion over unstimulated cells and a minimum CFSE-low frequency of 0.002% (template counts) or 0.001% (read counts). Mappable clones were those detected in sequenced pre-transplant spleen, lymph node, or MLR CFSE-low populations of the donor or recipient. Cumulative frequency of alloreactive clones was calculated as a percentage of all sequences weighted by copy number. TCRdb's version of the immuneACCESS table is confined to in-frame rearrangements and falls short of the full clone set. An unresolved V gene accounts for under half of the shortfall where checked; the remainder is of unknown origin. D and trimming come from the DNA, and the V and J calls and clone size come from that table. This sample comprises some 130,000 clones, approximately 96% of them detected only once. Under 3.5% of the sample lies in the top ten.

This TCR came from a human donor who received an intestinal transplant. This sequence uses TRBV7-8 and TRBJ2-5; the D gene is possibly TRBD2, with 6 bases matching. Specimen: unstimulated CD8+ T cells sorted from spleen or lymph node cells, collected before intestinal transplant. Read as DNA, the sequence is TGTGCCAGCAGCTCGGGAGTCAGCCGGCGGGGAGGAGAGACCCAGTACTTC. It translates to CASSSGVSRRGGETQYF.